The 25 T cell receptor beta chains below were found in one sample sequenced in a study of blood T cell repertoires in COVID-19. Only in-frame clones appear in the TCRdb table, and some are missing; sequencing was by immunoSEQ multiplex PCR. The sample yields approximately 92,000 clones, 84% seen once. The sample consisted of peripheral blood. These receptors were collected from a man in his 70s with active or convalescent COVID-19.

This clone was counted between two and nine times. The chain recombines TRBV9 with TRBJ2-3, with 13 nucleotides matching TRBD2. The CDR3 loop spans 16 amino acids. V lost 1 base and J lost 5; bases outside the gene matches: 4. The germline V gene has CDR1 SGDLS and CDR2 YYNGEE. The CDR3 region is CASSVTSGGAGDTQYF. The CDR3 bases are TGTGCCAGCAGCGTAACTAGCGGGGGGGCTGGAGATACGCAGTATTTT. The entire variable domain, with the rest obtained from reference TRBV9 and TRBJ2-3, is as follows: DSGVTQTPKHLITATGQRVTLRCSPRSGDLSVYWYQQSLDQGLQFLIQYYNGEERAKGNILERFSAQQFPDLHSELNLSSLELGDSALYFCASSVTSGGAGDTQYFGPGTRLTVL.

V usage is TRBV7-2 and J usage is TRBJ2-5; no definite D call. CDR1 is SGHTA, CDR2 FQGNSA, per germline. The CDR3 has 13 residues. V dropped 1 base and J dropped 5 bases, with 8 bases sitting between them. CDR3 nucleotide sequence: TGTGCCAGCAGCTTAGTTATCGCGGAGACCCAGTACTTC. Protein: CASSLVIAETQYF. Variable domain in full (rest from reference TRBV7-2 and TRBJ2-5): GAGVSQSPSNKVTEKGKDVELRCDPISGHTALYWYRQSLGQGLEFLIYFQGNSAPDKSGLPSDRFSAERTGGSVSTLTIQRTQQEDSAVYLCASSLVIAETQYFGPGTRLLVL.

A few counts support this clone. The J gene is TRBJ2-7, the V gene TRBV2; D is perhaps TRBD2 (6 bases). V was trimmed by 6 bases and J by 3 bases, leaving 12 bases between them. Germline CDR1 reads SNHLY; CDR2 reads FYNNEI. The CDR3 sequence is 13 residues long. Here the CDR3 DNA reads TGTGCCAGCAGGCGGGACTTAGACTACGAGCAGTACTTC. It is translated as CASRRDLDYEQYF. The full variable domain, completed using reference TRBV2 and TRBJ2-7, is EPEVTQTPSHQVTQMGQEVILRCVPISNHLYFYWYRQILGQKVEFLVSFYNNEISEKSEIFDDQFSVERPDGSNFTLKIRSTKLEDSAMYFCASRRDLDYEQYFGPGTRLTVT.

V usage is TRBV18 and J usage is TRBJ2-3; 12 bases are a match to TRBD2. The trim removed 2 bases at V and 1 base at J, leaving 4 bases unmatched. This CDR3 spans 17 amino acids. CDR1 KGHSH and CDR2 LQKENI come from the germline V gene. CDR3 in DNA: TGTGCCAGCTCACCAGGGACTAGCGGGTCAGGCACAGATACGCAGTATTTT. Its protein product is CASSPGTSGSGTDTQYF.

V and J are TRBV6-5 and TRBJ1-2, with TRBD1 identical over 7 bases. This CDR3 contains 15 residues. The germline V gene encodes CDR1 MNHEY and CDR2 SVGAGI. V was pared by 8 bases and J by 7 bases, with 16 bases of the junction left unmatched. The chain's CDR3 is CASRRVDRTTGGYTF. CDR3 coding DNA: TGTGCCAGCCGCCGCGTGGACAGGACCACCGGTGGCTACACCTTC.

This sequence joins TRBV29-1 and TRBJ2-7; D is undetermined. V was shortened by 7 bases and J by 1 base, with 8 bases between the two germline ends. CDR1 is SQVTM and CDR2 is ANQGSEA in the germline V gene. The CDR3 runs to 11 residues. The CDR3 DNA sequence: TGCAGCGCCAGTTTTTCCTACGAGCAGTACTTC. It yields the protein CSASFSYEQYF.

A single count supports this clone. CDR3 sequence reads: CASSRGGSTDTQYF. The CDR3 DNA sequence: TGTGCCAGTAGTCGGGGGGGGAGCACAGATACGCAGTATTTT. The chain recombines TRBV19 with TRBJ2-3; 8 bases line up with TRBD2. The CDR3 sequence is 14 residues long. The V gene end was trimmed by 5 bases and the J gene end by 0 bases; junction bases not matched to a gene: 1. Looked up from germline, CDR1 is LNHDA and CDR2 is SQIVND (reference sequence).

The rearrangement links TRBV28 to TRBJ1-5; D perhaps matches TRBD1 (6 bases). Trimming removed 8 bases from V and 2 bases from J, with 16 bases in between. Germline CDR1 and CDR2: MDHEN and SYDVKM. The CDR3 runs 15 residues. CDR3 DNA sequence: TGTGCCAGCCTAAAAGGGGGTACAGGCAATCAGCCCCAGCATTTT. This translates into CASLKGGTGNQPQHF.

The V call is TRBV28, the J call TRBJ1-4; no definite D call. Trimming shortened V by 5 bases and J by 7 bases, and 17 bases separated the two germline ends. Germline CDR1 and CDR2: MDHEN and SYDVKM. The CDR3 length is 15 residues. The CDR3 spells CASSLWSSRGEKLFF. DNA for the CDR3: TGTGCCAGCAGTCTTTGGTCATCCCGAGGTGAAAAACTGTTTTTT.

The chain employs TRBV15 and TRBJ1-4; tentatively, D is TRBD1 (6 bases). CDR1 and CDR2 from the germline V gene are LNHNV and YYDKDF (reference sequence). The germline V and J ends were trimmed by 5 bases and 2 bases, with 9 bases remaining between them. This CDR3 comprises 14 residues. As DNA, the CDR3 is TGTGCCACCAGCGCAGGGGACACTAATGAAAAACTGTTTTTT. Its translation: CATSAGDTNEKLFF.

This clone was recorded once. CDR3 in amino acids: CASSGRDRGQANQPQHF. The CDR3, as DNA: TGTGCCAGCAGTGGCCGGGACAGGGGGCAAGCAAATCAGCCCCAGCATTTT. The chain uses TRBV2 and TRBJ1-5; 12 positions agree with TRBD1. The germline V gene has CDR1 SNHLY and CDR2 FYNNEI. The V gene end was trimmed by 4 bases and the J gene end by 4 bases; junction bases not matched to a gene: 8. This CDR3 comprises 17 residues.

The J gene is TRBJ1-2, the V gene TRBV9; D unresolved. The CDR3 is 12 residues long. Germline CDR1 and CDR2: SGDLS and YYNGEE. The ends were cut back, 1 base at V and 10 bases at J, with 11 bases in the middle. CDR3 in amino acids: CASSVSEGAYTF. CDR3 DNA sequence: TGTGCCAGCAGCGTAAGTGAGGGAGCCTACACCTTC.

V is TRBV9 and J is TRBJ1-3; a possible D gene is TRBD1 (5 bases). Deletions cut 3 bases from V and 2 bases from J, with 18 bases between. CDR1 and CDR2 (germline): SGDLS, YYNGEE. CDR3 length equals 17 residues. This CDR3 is CASSAGARVWTGNTIYF. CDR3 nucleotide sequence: TGTGCCAGCAGCGCTGGTGCCAGGGTCTGGACTGGAAACACCATATATTTT.

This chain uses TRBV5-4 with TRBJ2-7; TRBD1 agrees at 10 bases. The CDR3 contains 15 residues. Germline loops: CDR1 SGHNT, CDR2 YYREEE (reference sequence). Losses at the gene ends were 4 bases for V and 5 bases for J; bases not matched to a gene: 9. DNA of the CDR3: TGTGCCAGCAGCAACCGACAGGGGGCTTTCAACGAGCAGTACTTC. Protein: CASSNRQGAFNEQYF.

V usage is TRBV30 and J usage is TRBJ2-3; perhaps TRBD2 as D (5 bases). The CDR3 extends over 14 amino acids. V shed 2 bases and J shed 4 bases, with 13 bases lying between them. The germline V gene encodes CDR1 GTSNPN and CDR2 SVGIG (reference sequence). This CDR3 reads CAWSYAKLADTQYF. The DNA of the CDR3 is TGTGCCTGGAGTTATGCCAAACTAGCAGATACGCAGTATTTT.

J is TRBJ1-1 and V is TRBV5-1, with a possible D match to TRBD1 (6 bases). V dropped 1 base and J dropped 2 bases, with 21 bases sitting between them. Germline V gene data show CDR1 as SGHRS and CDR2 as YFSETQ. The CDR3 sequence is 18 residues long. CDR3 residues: CASSLTPTRVGANTEAFF. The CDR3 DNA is TGCGCCAGCAGCTTGACCCCGACCAGGGTGGGGGCCAACACTGAAGCTTTCTTT.

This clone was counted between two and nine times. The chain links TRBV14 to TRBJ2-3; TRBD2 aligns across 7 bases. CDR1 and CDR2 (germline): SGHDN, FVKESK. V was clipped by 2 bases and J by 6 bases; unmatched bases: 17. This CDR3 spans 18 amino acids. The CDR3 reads CASSQSRGVLGGMDTQYF. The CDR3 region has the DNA TGTGCCAGCAGCCAAAGCCGGGGGGTTTTGGGAGGAATGGATACGCAGTATTTT.

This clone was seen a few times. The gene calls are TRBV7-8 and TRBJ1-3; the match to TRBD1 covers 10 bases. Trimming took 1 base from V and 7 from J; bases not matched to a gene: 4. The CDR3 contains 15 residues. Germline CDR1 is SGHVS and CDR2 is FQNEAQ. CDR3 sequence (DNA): TGTGCCAGCAGCTTAGTAGGGGGACAGGGGAACACCATATATTTT. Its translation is CASSLVGGQGNTIYF.

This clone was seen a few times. CDR3: CASSFTGGGYTF. The CDR3 coding sequence is TGTGCCAGCAGTTTCACGGGGGGTGGCTACACCTTC. The V call is TRBV12-3 or TRBV12-4, the J call TRBJ1-2, with TRBD1 as a possible D gene (5 bases). The V and J ends lost 3 bases and 7 bases respectively, with 9 bases between them. The CDR3 extends over 12 amino acids.

The CDR3 sequence is CASSGDFLEQYF. In DNA, the CDR3 is TGTGCCAGCAGTGGGGACTTTCTCGAGCAGTACTTC. This chain uses TRBV2 with TRBJ2-7; the D gene is possibly TRBD2 (6 bases). CDR3 length: 12 residues. The germline V and J ends were trimmed by 4 bases and 6 bases, with 10 bases remaining between them. Germline-derived CDR1 and CDR2 are SNHLY and FYNNEI.

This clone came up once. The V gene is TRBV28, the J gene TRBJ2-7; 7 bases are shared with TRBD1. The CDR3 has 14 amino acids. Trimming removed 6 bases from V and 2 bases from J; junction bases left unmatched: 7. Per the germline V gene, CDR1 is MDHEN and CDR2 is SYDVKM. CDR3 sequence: CASSPDRLTYEQYF. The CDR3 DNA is TGTGCCAGCAGCCCGGACAGGCTAACCTACGAGCAGTACTTC.

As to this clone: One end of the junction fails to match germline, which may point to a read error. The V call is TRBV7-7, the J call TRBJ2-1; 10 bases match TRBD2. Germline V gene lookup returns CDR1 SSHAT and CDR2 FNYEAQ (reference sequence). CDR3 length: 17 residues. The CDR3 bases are TGTGCTAGCAGCTTAGATAGCGGGGGGACCTTTTACAATGAGCAGTTCTTC. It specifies CASSLDSGGTFYNEQFF.

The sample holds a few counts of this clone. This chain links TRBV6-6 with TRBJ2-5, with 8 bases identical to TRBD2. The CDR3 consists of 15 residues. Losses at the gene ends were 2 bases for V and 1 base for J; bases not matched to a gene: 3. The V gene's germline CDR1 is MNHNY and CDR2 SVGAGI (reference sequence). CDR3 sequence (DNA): TGTGCCAGCAGTTACCGCGGGGGGACCCAAGAGACCCAGTACTTC. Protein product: CASSYRGGTQETQYF.

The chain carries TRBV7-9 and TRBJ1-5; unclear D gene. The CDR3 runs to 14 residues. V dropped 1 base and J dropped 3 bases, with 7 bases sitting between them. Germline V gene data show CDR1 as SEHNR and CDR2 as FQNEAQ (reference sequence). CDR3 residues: CASSLDSDNQPQHF. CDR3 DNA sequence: TGTGCCAGCAGCTTAGATTCAGACAATCAGCCCCAGCATTTT. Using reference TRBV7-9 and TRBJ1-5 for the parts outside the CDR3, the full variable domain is DTGVSQNPRHKITKRGQNVTFRCDPISEHNRLYWYRQTLGQGPEFLTYFQNEAQLEKSRLLSDRFSAERPKGSFSTLEIQRTEQGDSAMYLCASSLDSDNQPQHFGDGTRLSIL.

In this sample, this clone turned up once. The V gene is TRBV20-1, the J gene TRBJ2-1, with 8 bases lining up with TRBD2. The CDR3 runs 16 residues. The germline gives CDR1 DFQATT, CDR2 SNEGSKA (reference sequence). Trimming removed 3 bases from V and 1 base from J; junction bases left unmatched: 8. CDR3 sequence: CSASRRAGGSYNEQFF. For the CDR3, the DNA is TGCAGTGCTAGTAGGCGGGCGGGGGGTTCCTACAATGAGCAGTTCTTC.